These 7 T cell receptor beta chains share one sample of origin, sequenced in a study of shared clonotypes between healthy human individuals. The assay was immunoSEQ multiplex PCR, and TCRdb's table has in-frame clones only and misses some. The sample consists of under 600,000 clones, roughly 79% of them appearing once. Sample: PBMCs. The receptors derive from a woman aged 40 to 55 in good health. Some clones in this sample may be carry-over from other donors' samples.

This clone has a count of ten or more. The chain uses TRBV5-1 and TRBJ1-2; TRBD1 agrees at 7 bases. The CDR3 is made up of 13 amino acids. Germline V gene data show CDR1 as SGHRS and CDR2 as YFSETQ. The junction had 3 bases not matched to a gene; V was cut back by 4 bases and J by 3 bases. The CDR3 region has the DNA TGCGCCAGCAGCACCGGGACAGACTATGGCTACACCTTC. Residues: CASSTGTDYGYTF. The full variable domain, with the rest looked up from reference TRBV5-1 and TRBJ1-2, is KAGVTQTPRYLIKTRGQQVTLSCSPISGHRSVSWYQQTPGQGLQFLFEYFSETQRNKGNFPGRFSGRQFSNSRSEMNVSTLELGDSALYLCASSTGTDYGYTFGSGTRLTVV.

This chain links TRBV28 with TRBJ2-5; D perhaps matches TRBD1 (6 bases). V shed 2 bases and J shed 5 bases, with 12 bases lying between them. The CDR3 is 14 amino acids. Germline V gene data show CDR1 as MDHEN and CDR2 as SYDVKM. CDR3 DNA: TGTGCCAGCAGTTTAGACGGGACAAAGGAGACCCAGTACTTC. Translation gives CASSLDGTKETQYF.

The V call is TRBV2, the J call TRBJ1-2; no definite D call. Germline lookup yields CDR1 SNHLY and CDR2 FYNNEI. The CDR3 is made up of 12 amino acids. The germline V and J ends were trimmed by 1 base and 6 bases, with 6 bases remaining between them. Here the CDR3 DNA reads TGTGCCAGCAGTGAAGTCCCCCATGGCTACACCTTC. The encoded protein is CASSEVPHGYTF. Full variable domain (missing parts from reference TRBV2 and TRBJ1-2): EPEVTQTPSHQVTQMGQEVILRCVPISNHLYFYWYRQILGQKVEFLVSFYNNEISEKSEIFDDQFSVERPDGSNFTLKIRSTKLEDSAMYFCASSEVPHGYTFGSGTRLTVV.

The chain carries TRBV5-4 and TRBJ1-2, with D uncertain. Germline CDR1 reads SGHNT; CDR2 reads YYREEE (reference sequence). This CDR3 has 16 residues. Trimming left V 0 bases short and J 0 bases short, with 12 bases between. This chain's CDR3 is CASSLAHPSANYGYTF. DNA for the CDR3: TGTGCCAGCAGCTTGGCCCACCCCAGTGCTAACTATGGCTACACCTTC. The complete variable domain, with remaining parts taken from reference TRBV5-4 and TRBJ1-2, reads ETGVTQSPTHLIKTRGQQVTLRCSSQSGHNTVSWYQQALGQGPQFIFQYYREEENGRGNFPPRFSGLQFPNYSSELNVNALELDDSALYLCASSLAHPSANYGYTFGSGTRLTVV.

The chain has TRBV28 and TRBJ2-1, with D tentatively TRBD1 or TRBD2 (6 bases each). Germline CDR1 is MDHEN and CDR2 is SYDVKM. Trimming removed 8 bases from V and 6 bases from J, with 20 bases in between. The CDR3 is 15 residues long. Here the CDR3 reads CASRNGGRGVNEQFF. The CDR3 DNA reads TGTGCCAGCCGAAATGGGGGGCGCGGGGTCAATGAGCAGTTCTTC.

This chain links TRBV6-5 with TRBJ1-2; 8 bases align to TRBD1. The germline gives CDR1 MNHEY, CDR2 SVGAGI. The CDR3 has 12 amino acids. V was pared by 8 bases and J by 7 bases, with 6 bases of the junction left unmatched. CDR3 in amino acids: CASGQGTGGYTF. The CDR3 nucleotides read TGTGCCAGCGGACAGGGAACGGGTGGCTACACCTTC.

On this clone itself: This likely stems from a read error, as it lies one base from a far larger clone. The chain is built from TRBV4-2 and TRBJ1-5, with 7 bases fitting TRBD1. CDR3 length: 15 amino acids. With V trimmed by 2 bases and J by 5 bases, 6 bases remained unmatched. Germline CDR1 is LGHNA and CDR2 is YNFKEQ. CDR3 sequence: CASSQNEGAHQPQHF. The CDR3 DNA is TGTGCCAGCAGCCAAAATGAGGGGGCTCATCAGCCCCAGCATTTT.